Here is one TCR beta chain with its context. Antigen specificity is unknown. This specimen includes other DNA sequences encoding the same CDR3. This sample was included in a study of cytomegalovirus exposure and HLA in healthy donors. Whole-study context: Caucasian-associated ancestry cluster membership applied to about 83% of several hundred genotyped donors. Overall study results and limits: A later analysis appeared to link common viral pathogens to several of the most significant clusters. In an earlier analysis, most TCR beta V segments were productive about 87% or about 30% of the time. Information on immune exposure was restricted to one variable (CMV serostatus).

This CDR3 is built from 13 residues. The germline V gene has CDR1 SGHTS and CDR2 YDEGEE. The V end was cut by 5 bases, the J end by 0 bases, with 8 bases between. Primers: 60 Vbeta forward and 13 Jbeta reverse. TCRdb's table, derived via immunoSEQ multiplex PCR, lists solely in-frame clones and lacks some. This table has approximately 100,000 clones, over 75% appearing once. What was sequenced was PBMCs. The chain joins TRBV5-8 to TRBJ1-1; the D is unclear. The sequence came from a man aged 18-30 years in good health and CMV-seronegative. The CDR3 reads CASRRDMNTEAFF. CDR3 sequence (DNA): TGTGCCAGCAGGAGGGATATGAACACTGAAGCTTTCTTT.